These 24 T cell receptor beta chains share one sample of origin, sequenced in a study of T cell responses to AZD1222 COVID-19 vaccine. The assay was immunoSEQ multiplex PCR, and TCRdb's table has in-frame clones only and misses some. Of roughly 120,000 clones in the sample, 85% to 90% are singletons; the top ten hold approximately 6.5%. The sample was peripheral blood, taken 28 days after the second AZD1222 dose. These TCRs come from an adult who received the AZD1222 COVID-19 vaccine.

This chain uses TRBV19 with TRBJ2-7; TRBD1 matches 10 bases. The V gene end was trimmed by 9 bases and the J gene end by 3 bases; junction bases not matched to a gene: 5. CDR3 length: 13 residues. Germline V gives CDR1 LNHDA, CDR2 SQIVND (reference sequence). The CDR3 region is CASAGQGFYEQYF. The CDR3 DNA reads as TGTGCCAGCGCGGGACAGGGGTTCTACGAGCAGTACTTC.

CDR3: CASSQDWFPDFSQSSYNEQFF. For the CDR3, the DNA is TGCGCCAGCAGCCAAGATTGGTTCCCGGACTTTTCACAGAGCTCCTACAATGAGCAGTTCTTC. The V and J genes are TRBV4-3 and TRBJ2-1; TRBD2 might be the D (5 bases). The CDR3 is made up of 21 amino acids. V lost 0 bases to trimming and J lost 0 bases, with 24 bases between them. Per the germline V gene, CDR1 is LGHNA and CDR2 is YSLEER.

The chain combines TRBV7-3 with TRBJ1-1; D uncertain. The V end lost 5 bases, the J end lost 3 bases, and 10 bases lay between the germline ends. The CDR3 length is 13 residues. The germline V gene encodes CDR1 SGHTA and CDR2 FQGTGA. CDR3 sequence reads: CASSPGLDTEAFF. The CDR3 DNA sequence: TGTGCCAGCAGCCCTGGACTCGACACTGAAGCTTTCTTT.

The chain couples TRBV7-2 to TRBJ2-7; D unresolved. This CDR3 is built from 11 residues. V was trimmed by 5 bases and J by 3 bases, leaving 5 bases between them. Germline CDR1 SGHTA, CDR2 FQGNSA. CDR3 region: CASSRIYEQYF. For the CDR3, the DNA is TGTGCCAGCAGCCGCATCTACGAGCAGTACTTC.

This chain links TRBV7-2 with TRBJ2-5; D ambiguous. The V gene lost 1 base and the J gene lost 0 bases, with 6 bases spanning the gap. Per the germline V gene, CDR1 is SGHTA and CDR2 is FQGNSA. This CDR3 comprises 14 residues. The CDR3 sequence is CASSLVGNQETQYF. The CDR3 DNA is TGTGCCAGCAGCTTAGTTGGTAACCAAGAGACCCAGTACTTC.

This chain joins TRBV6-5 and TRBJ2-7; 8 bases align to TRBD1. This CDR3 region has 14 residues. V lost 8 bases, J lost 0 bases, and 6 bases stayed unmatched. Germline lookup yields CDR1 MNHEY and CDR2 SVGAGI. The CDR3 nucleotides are TGTGCCAGCGTAACAGGGGGAACCTCCTACGAGCAGTACTTC. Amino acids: CASVTGGTSYEQYF.

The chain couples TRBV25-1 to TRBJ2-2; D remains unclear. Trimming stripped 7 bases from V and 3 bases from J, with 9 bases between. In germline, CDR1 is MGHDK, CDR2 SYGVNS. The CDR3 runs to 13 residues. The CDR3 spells CASNPGYTGELFF. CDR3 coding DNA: TGTGCCAGCAATCCGGGTTACACCGGGGAGCTGTTTTTT.

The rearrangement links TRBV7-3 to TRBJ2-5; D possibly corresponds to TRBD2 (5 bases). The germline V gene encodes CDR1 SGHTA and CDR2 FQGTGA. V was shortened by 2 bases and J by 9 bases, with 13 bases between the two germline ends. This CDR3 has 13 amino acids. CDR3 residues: CASSLLGEEAQYF. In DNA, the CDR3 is TGTGCCAGCAGCTTACTGGGAGAAGAAGCCCAGTACTTC. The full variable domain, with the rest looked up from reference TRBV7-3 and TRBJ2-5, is GAGVSQTPSNKVTEKGKYVELRCDPISGHTALYWYRQSLGQGPEFLIYFQGTGAADDSGLPNDRFFAVRPEGSVSTLKIQRTERGDSAVYLCASSLLGEEAQYFGPGTRLLVL.

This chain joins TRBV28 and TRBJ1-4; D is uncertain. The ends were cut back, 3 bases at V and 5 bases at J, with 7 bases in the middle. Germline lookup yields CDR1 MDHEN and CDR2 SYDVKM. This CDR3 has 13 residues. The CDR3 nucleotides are TGTGCCAGCAGTTTGCCAGAAAATGAAAAACTGTTTTTT. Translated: CASSLPENEKLFF.

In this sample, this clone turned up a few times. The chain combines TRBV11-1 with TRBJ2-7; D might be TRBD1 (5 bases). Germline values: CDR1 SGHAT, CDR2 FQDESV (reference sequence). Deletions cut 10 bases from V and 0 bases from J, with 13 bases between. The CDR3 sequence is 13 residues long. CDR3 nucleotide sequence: TGTGCCACCTCAATGACAGCCTCCTACGAGCAGTACTTC. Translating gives CATSMTASYEQYF.

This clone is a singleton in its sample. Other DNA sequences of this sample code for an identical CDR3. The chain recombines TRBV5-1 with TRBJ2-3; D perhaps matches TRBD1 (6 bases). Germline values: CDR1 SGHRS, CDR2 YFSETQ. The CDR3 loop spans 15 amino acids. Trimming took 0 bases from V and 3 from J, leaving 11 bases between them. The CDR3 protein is CASSLAVQGTDTQYF. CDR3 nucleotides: TGCGCCAGCAGCTTGGCGGTCCAGGGGACAGATACGCAGTATTTT.

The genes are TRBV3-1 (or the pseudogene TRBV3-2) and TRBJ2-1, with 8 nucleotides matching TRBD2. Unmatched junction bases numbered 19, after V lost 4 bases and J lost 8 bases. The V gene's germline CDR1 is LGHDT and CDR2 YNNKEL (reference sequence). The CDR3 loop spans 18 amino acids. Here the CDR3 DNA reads TGTGCCAGCAGCCTGTCCTCGCCCCCGGGACTAGTTTTCGATGAGCAGTTCTTC. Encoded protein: CASSLSSPPGLVFDEQFF.

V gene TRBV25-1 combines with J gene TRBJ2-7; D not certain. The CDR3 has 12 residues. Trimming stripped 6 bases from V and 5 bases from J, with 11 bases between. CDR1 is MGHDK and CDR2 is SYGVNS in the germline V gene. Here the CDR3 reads CASSFAGNEQYF. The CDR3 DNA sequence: TGTGCCAGCAGCTTCGCAGGAAACGAGCAGTACTTC.

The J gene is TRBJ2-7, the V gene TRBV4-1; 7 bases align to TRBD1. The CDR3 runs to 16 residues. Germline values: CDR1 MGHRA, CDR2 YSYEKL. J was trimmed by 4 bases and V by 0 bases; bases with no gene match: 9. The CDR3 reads CASSQDETGSIYEQYF. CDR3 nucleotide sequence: TGCGCCAGCAGCCAAGACGAGACAGGGAGCATTTACGAGCAGTACTTC.

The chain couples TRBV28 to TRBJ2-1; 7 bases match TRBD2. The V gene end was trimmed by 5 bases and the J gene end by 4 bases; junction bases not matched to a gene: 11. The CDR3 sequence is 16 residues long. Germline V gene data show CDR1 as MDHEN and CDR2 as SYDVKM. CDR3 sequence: CASSNPAGLSYNEQFF. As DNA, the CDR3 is TGTGCCAGCAGTAACCCAGCGGGACTTTCGTACAATGAGCAGTTCTTC.

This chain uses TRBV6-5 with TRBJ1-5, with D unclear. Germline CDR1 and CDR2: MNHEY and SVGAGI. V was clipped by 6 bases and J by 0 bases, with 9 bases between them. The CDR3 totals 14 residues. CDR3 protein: CASRMDGSNQPQHF. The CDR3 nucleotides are TGTGCCAGCAGAATGGACGGTAGCAATCAGCCCCAGCATTTT.

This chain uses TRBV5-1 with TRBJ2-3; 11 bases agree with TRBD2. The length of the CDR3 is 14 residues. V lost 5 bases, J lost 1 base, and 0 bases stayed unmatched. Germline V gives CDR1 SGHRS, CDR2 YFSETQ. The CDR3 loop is CASRLAGGTDTQYF. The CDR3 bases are TGCGCCAGCAGACTAGCGGGGGGCACAGATACGCAGTATTTT.

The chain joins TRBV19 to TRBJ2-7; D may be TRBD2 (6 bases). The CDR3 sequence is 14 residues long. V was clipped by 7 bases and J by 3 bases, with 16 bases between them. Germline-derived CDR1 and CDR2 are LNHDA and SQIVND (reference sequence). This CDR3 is CASTSAPNHYEQYF. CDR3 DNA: TGTGCCAGTACTAGCGCACCTAACCACTACGAGCAGTACTTC.

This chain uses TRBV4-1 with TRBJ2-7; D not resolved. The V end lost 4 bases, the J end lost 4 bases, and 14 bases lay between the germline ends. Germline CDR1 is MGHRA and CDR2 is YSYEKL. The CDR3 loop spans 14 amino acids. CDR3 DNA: TGCGCCAGCAGCCCATATGAGTTCGCTTACGAGCAGTACTTC. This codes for CASSPYEFAYEQYF.

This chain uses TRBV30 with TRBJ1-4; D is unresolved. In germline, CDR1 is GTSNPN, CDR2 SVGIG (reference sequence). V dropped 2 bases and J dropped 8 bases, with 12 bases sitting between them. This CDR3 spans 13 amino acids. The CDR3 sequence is CAWSLRKREKLFF. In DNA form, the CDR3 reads TGTGCCTGGAGTCTGAGGAAACGGGAAAAACTGTTTTTT.

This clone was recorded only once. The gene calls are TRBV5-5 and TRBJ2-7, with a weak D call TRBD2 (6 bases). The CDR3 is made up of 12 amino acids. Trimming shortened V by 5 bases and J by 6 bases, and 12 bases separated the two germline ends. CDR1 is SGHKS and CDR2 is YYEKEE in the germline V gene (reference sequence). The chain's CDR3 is CASSPAGGEQYF. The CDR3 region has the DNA TGTGCCAGCAGTCCCGCCGGGGGCGAGCAGTACTTC.

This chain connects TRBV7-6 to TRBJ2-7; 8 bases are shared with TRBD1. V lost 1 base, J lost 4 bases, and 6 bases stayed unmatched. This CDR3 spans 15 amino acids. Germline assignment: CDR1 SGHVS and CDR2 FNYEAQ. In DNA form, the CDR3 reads TGTGCCAGCAGCTTAGGACAGGGGTGGTTGTACGAGCAGTACTTC. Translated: CASSLGQGWLYEQYF. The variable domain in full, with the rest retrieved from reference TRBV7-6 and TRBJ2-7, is GAGVSQSPRYKVTKRGQDVALRCDPISGHVSLYWYRQALGQGPEFLTYFNYEAQQDKSGLPNDRFSAERPEGSISTLTIQRTEQRDSAMYRCASSLGQGWLYEQYFGPGTRLTVT.

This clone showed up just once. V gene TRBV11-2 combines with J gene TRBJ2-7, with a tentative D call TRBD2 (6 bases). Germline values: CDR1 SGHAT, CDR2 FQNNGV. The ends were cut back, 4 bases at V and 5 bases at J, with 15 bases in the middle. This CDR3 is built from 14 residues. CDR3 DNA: TGTGCCAGCAGCTCTAGCGTTCCGACCAACGAGCAGTACTTC. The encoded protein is CASSSSVPTNEQYF.

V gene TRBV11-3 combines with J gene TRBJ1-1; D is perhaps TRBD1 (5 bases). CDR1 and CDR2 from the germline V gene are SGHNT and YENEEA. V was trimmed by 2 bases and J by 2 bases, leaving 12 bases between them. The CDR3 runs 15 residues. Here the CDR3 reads CASSLSGQINTEAFF. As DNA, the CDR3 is TGTGCCAGCAGCTTATCCGGACAAATTAACACTGAAGCTTTCTTT.